Sequencing of this T cell receptor beta chain was carried out in a study of a mutant IDH1 vaccine in newly diagnosed glioma. Between the trimmed V and J ends, which lost 2 bases and 2 bases, there was a span of 16 bases. Germline V gene sequence: CDR1 GTSNPN, CDR2 SVGIG (reference sequence). CDR3 size: 16 residues. Time point reported: week 11, during vaccination. Topical imiquimod accompanied each vaccine dose, which consisted of 300 ug of mutant IDH1 20-mer peptide. Study-level results: Any relationship between pseudoprogression and changes in top peripheral T cell clonotypes seemed absent.

A note on this clone: Its antigen is not identified.

Produced via immunoSEQ multiplex PCR; TCRdb's table is partial and in-frame only. Of around 40,000 clones in the sample, 80% to 85% are singletons; the top ten hold 2% to 2.5%. This TCR was sampled from a man aged 35-49 years with glioma. The rearrangement links TRBV30 to TRBJ1-3; D gene uncertain. Sequencing used PBMCs, obtained from a glioma patient whose treatment included an IDH1 peptide vaccine. The CDR3 protein is CAWSTYSSRAGNTIYF. The CDR3 bases are TGTGCCTGGAGTACCTATTCTTCGCGGGCTGGAAACACCATATATTTT.